This entry lists 16 T cell receptor beta chains sequenced from one sample in a study of T cells in Graves' hyperthyroidism and ophthalmopathy. The TCR beta CDR3 regions underwent amplification using RNA transcripts as the source. HTBI primers were used for first-round RT-PCR of the TCR CDR3. MiXCR, applied by TCRdb to the multiplex PCR reads, yields one record per CDR3 protein. The top ten clones hold around a sixth of a sample with approximately 710,000 distinct CDR3 sequences, 17% of them seen once. What was sequenced was blood. Source of these receptors: a man over 45 with Graves' hyperthyroidism.

This clonotype occurred a few times. The chain is built from TRBV24-1 and TRBJ2-7, with 8 bases that match TRBD2. The CDR3 covers 17 residues. CDR1 is KGHDR and CDR2 is SFDVKD in the germline V gene. With 4 bases clipped from V and 7 bases from J, the junction kept 17 bases outside the gene matches. This CDR3 reads CATSDPGSFGRVGEQYF. DNA of the CDR3: TGTGCCACCAGTGACCCTGGTTCGTTCGGGAGGGTTGGAGAGCAGTACTTC.

The chain recombines TRBV11-2 with TRBJ2-1; TRBD1 aligns across 7 bases. Germline trimming cut 6 bases from V and 9 bases from J; bases unmatched to any gene: 17. Per germline, CDR1 SGHAT and CDR2 FQNNGV. This CDR3 has 16 amino acids. CDR3 in DNA: TGTGCCAGCAGTCCGCCGGGACAGTTGGCATTCCTTGAGCAGTTCTTC. This encodes CASSPPGQLAFLEQFF.

The gene calls are TRBV7-2 and TRBJ2-4; D may correspond to TRBD1 or TRBD2 (6 bases each). Germline assignment: CDR1 SGHTA and CDR2 FQGNSA. The V end lost 4 bases, the J end lost 8 bases, and 15 bases lay between the germline ends. This CDR3 region has 14 residues. CDR3 in DNA: TGTGCCAGCAGCTCGAACACCGGGGGCTACATTCAGTACTTC. It specifies CASSSNTGGYIQYF. Complete variable domain (other parts from reference TRBV7-2 and TRBJ2-4): GAGVSQSPSNKVTEKGKDVELRCDPISGHTALYWYRQSLGQGLEFLIYFQGNSAPDKSGLPSDRFSAERTGGSVSTLTIQRTQQEDSAVYLCASSSNTGGYIQYFGAGTRLSVL.

Regarding this clonotype: Since a much larger clone is just one base distant, this may be a read error. V and J are TRBV24-1 and TRBJ1-2, with a tentative D call TRBD1 (5 bases). The CDR3 has 13 residues. Looked up from germline, CDR1 is KGHDR and CDR2 is SFDVKD. CDR3 DNA sequence: TGTGCCACCAGTGAAACAGGACCCTATTGCTACACCTTC. Protein sequence: CATSETGPYCYTF.

This clonotype was observed many times. V and J are TRBV27 and TRBJ1-5; 7 positions match TRBD1. The V segment lost 6 bases and the J segment 0 bases; nucleotides outside the gene matches: 11. Looked up from germline, CDR1 is MNHEY and CDR2 is SMNVEV (reference sequence). This CDR3 contains 17 residues. CDR3 region: CASRRLTGDNSNQPQHF. CDR3 sequence (DNA): TGTGCCAGCAGAAGACTCACAGGGGACAATAGCAATCAGCCCCAGCATTTT.

The chain is built from TRBV11-2 and TRBJ2-7, with no clear D. CDR1 and CDR2 from the germline V gene are SGHAT and FQNNGV. The CDR3 is 12 amino acids. Trimming removed 0 bases at V and 6 bases at J, with 6 bases between. The CDR3: CASSLDRTEQYF. The CDR3 region has the DNA TGTGCCAGCAGCTTAGATCGGACCGAGCAGTACTTC.

This chain links TRBV6-1 with TRBJ2-2, with 8 bases that match TRBD2. V dropped 6 bases and J dropped 5; count of bases not matched to a gene: 20. CDR1 and CDR2 (germline): MNHNS, SASEGT. The CDR3 sequence is 19 residues long. CDR3 residues: CASSLGLVAQTRGTGELFF. In DNA form, the CDR3 reads TGTGCCAGCAGCCTGGGACTAGTGGCCCAAACCCGGGGGACCGGGGAGCTGTTTTTT.

There are a few counts of this clonotype. J is TRBJ1-5 and V is TRBV20-1; D may be TRBD1 (5 bases). CDR1 and CDR2 from the germline V gene are DFQATT and SNEGSKA (reference sequence). The V end was cut by 0 bases, the J end by 5 bases, with 11 bases between. The CDR3 has 14 amino acids. CDR3 bases: TGCAGTGCTAGAGATGGAACAGGCTATCAGCCCCAGCATTTT. As protein: CSARDGTGYQPQHF.

This chain joins TRBV7-9 and TRBJ1-2; D possibly corresponds to TRBD1 (5 bases). Germline V gene lookup returns CDR1 SEHNR and CDR2 FQNEAQ (reference sequence). V gave up 4 bases and J gave up 1 base, with 13 bases separating them. This CDR3 contains 15 residues. The CDR3 bases are TGTGCCAGCAGCTACGGGACTGAAGATAACTATGGCTACACCTTC. Residues: CASSYGTEDNYGYTF.

This clonotype has a handful of counts. The rearrangement links TRBV20-1 to TRBJ2-1, with TRBD2 as a possible D gene (6 bases). Germline-derived CDR1 and CDR2 are DFQATT and SNEGSKA (reference sequence). V was shortened by 3 bases and J by 10 bases, with 22 bases between the two germline ends. The CDR3 runs 15 residues. The DNA of the CDR3 is TGCAGTGCTAGGAGCCAGGCGGGACCCTTCCACGAGCAGTTCTTC. Translated, it gives CSARSQAGPFHEQFF.

This clonotype appeared many times. The J gene is TRBJ1-2, the V gene TRBV20-1; no firm D call. The germline gives CDR1 DFQATT, CDR2 SNEGSKA (reference sequence). The CDR3 consists of 10 residues. This CDR3 is CTSSNYGYTF. The CDR3 coding sequence is TGCACCAGCTCAAACTATGGCTACACCTTC.

This clonotype turned up a few times. The chain carries TRBV7-3 and TRBJ2-5; 9 bases agree with TRBD2. CDR3 length equals 14 residues. CDR1 and CDR2 (germline): SGHTA, FQGTGA. V shed 5 bases, J shed 5 bases, and the junction held 6 bases outside the gene matches. The CDR3 DNA follows: TGTGCCAGCAGCGTAGCGGGGGTCCGTGAGACCCAGTACTTC. Protein product: CASSVAGVRETQYF.

This clonotype was found many times. V usage is TRBV28 and J usage is TRBJ2-1; D gene ambiguous. The CDR3 is 16 amino acids. Germline values: CDR1 MDHEN, CDR2 SYDVKM. V was cut by 8 bases and J by 0 bases, with 17 bases left in between. The CDR3 spells CASGLGGSVSYNEQFF. CDR3 DNA: TGTGCCAGCGGATTAGGTGGATCCGTCTCCTACAATGAGCAGTTCTTC.

This clonotype was picked up many times. The chain uses TRBV7-9 and TRBJ2-3; 12 nucleotides align to TRBD2. CDR3 size: 16 residues. With V trimmed by 5 bases and J by 5 bases, 8 bases remained unmatched. From germline, CDR1 is SEHNR and CDR2 FQNEAQ (reference sequence). CDR3 sequence: CASSPPTSGSGDTQYF. CDR3 nucleotide sequence: TGTGCCAGCAGCCCTCCGACTAGCGGGAGTGGAGATACGCAGTATTTT. The whole variable domain, remainder taken from reference TRBV7-9 and TRBJ2-3, is DTGVSQNPRHKITKRGQNVTFRCDPISEHNRLYWYRQTLGQGPEFLTYFQNEAQLEKSRLLSDRFSAERPKGSFSTLEIQRTEQGDSAMYLCASSPPTSGSGDTQYFGPGTRLTVL.

The chain recombines TRBV4-3 with TRBJ2-7; possible D gene TRBD2, 5 bases. V shed 1 base and J shed 1 base, with 11 bases lying between them. This CDR3 spans 15 amino acids. The V gene's germline CDR1 is LGHNA and CDR2 YSLEER. Here the CDR3 reads CASSQAMGASYEQYF. The CDR3 DNA follows: TGCGCCAGCAGCCAAGCTATGGGAGCATCCTACGAGCAGTACTTC.

This clonotype came up many times. V usage is TRBV28 and J usage is TRBJ2-7, with 8 bases aligning to TRBD2. The V gene end was trimmed by 7 bases and the J gene end by 7 bases; junction bases not matched to a gene: 12. Germline CDR1 MDHEN, CDR2 SYDVKM. This CDR3 has 14 amino acids. The CDR3 sequence: CASNLAGLAREQYF. As DNA, the CDR3 is TGTGCCAGCAACCTAGCGGGCCTCGCTAGGGAGCAGTACTTC.